The rows below give T cell receptor beta chains drawn from one sample of a study of esophageal squamous cell carcinoma under preoperative chemotherapy. Via MiXCR, TCRdb re-called the PCR reads, giving one row per CDR3 protein. This repertoire shows under 20,000 distinct CDR3 sequences, around 42% found once; its top ten account for roughly 32%. This sample was gathered from a patient given preoperative chemotherapy. The receptors were sampled from a human donor with esophageal squamous cell carcinoma. The donor label of this sample is uncertain. CDR3s include the opening cysteine and the closing phenylalanine or tryptophan. D genes are given only for firm matches. Clone size is not always given. Where it is, it says once, few, many or a class for expanded clones.

NA	TRBV7-2	NA	TRBJ2-7	TGTGCCAGCAGCTTAGGGGTTTTTTACGAGCAGTACTTC	CASSLGVFYEQYF
NA	TRBV7-6	few	TRBJ2-1	TGTGCCAGCAGCCACGAAGCCTCAGTGGATGAGCAGTTCTTC	CASSHEASVDEQFF
TRBD2	TRBV7-9	NA	TRBJ2-4	TGTGCCAGCAGCAAGGGGGATAGCGGGAGGTCCAAAGATACGCAGTACTTC	CASSKGDSGRSKDTQYF
NA	TRBV6-1	NA	TRBJ2-2	TGTGCCAGCCGAGGGCAAGGGGCAGATGAGCTGTATTTT	CASRGQGADELYF
TRBD2	TRBV5-4	many	TRBJ2-5	TGTGCCAGCAGCTTGGGGACTAGCGTAGAGACCCAGTACTTC	CASSLGTSVETQYF
NA	TRBV6-1	NA	TRBJ2-4	TGTGCCAGCAGCCCGGACCGAAACACTCAGTACTTC	CASSPDRNTQYF
NA	TRBV6-7	NA	TRBJ2-5	TGTGCCAGCAGTTACTCGGCCCACACTACCACCGGTACTATTCGGTTCTTC	CASSYSAHTTTGTIRFF
NA	TRBV7-5	many	TRBJ2-5	NA	CISVPEVTQGREETQYF
TRBD2	TRBV7-3	NA	TRBJ2-1	TGTGCCAGCAGTTTACTAGCGGGCAAATACAATGAGCAGTTCTTC	CASSLLAGKYNEQFF
NA	TRBV19	few	TRBJ1-1	TGTGCCAGTAGTCCTACGACCGCTAGGAACACTGAAGCTTTCTTT	CASSPTTARNTEAFF
NA	TRBV7-8	NA	TRBJ2-5	TGTGCCAGCAGGTGGCTCGCGGGCGGTGACACAGAGACCCAGTACTTC	CASRWLAGGDTETQYF
NA	TRBV7-3	NA	TRBJ2-3	TGTGCCAGCAGCGCTGGTAGCCGTGACCAAGATACGCAGTATTTT	CASSAGSRDQDTQYF
NA	TRBV12-3/TRBV12-4	NA	TRBJ2-2	TGTGCCAGCAGTTTAAGTCCAGGGAACACCGGGGAGCTGTTTTTT	CASSLSPGNTGELFF
TRBD2	TRBV7-2	medium-sized	TRBJ2-3	TGTGCCAGCAGCGTAATCGGTGCGGGAGGTCGAAAAGATACGCAGTATTTT	CASSVIGAGGRKDTQYF
NA	TRBV6-1	NA	TRBJ2-3	TGTGCGAGCCTCCAGGCGGTGAGCACAGATACGCAGTATTTT	CASLQAVSTDTQYF
NA	TRBV11-2	NA	TRBJ2-1	TGTGCCAGCAGCTTGCTGGGACTCTACAATGAGCAGTTCTTC	CASSLLGLYNEQFF
TRBD2	TRBV12-3/TRBV12-4	NA	TRBJ2-3	TGTGCCAGCAGTACGGATCCCGGGACTACCAATCAAGATACGCAGTATTTT	CASSTDPGTTNQDTQYF
TRBD1	TRBV12-3/TRBV12-4	NA	TRBJ2-7	TGTGCCAGCAGTATACGGACAGGGGACGAGCAGTACTTC	CASSIRTGDEQYF
TRBD1	TRBV5-1	few	TRBJ2-3	TGCGCCAGCAGCTTGGCCGTGACAGGGGCAGATACGCAGTATTTT	CASSLAVTGADTQYF
NA	TRBV5-4	NA	TRBJ2-5	TGTGCCAGCAGCTTGGGTGGCGGGAAAGAGACCCAGTACTTC	CASSLGGGKETQYF
NA	TRBV28	NA	TRBJ1-2	TGTGCCAGCAGTCGGGACCCAACCTATGGCTACACCTTC	CASSRDPTYGYTF
NA	TRBV11-3	NA	TRBJ2-2	TGTGCCAGCAGCCGAGGGGAGGACACCGGGGAGCTGTTTTTT	CASSRGEDTGELFF
NA	TRBV7-2	once	TRBJ2-2	TGTGCCAACGGCCTTCTGAGCACCGATGAGCAGTTTTTT	CANGLLSTDEQFF
NA	TRBV7-2	NA	TRBJ2-3	TGTGCCAGCAGCTTAGGGCGGTCCACCACAGATATTCAGTATTTT	CASSLGRSTTDIQYF
TRBD1	TRBV7-2	many	TRBJ2-7	TGTGCCAGCAGCTTAGCCGGGACAGGTTCCTACGAGCAGTACTTC	CASSLAGTGSYEQYF
TRBD2	TRBV6-1	few	TRBJ2-1	TGTGCCAGCAGTGCTATAACGACTAGCGGGAGGGCTGAGCAGTTCTTC	CASSAITTSGRAEQFF
NA	TRBV7-2	NA	TRBJ2-7	TGTGCCAGCAGCTTTGACGGGGACCCCGGCGAGCAGTACTTC	CASSFDGDPGEQYF
NA	TRBV12-3/TRBV12-4	many	TRBJ2-5	TGTGCCAGCAGTCGACTAGGCAGGGCCCAGTACTTC	CASSRLGRAQYF
NA	TRBV7-2	NA	TRBJ2-7	TGTGCCAGCAGCTCGGTAAGGAACGAGCAGTACTTC	CASSSVRNEQYF
TRBD2	TRBV7-3	few	TRBJ2-1	TGTGCCAGCAGCCCGGGACTAGCGAGGGACAATGAGCAGTTCTTC	CASSPGLARDNEQFF